The 9 T cell receptor beta chains in this list originate from one sample, sequenced in a study of T cells in Graves' hyperthyroidism and ophthalmopathy. Researchers took RNA transcripts and amplified the TCR beta CDR3 regions from them. Using the HTBI primer set, a first-round RT-PCR was run on the TCR CDR3. MiXCR, applied by TCRdb to the multiplex PCR reads, yields one record per CDR3 protein. The repertoire includes about 410,000 distinct CDR3 sequences, roughly 15% of them detected once, and roughly 21% sits in the top ten. The specimen was blood. The receptors here all came from a woman in her twenties or thirties with Graves' ophthalmopathy.

The chain joins TRBV19 to TRBJ2-1; TRBD2 agrees at 11 bases. CDR1 is LNHDA and CDR2 is SQIVND in the germline V gene (reference sequence). This CDR3 has 15 residues. J was trimmed by 9 bases and V by 3 bases; bases with no gene match: 7. CDR3 sequence reads: CASSMAPGTSGEQFF. CDR3 in DNA: TGTGCCAGTAGTATGGCCCCCGGGACTAGCGGTGAGCAGTTCTTC.

This clonotype has a count of ten or more. The chain employs TRBV28 and TRBJ2-7; TRBD2 aligns across 7 bases. The CDR3 consists of 12 residues. With V trimmed by 6 bases and J by 4 bases, 3 bases remained unmatched. CDR1 MDHEN and CDR2 SYDVKM come from the germline V gene. This CDR3 reads CASSNGRYEQYF. In DNA form, the CDR3 reads TGTGCCAGCAGCAACGGGAGGTACGAGCAGTACTTC.

This clonotype was detected ten times or more. The V call is TRBV5-1, the J call TRBJ1-1; no firm D call. The CDR3 runs to 16 residues. V was pared by 0 bases and J by 5 bases, with 17 bases between. Germline lookup yields CDR1 SGHRS and CDR2 YFSETQ. The CDR3 is CASSLVGSLPSTEAFF. DNA of the CDR3: TGCGCCAGCAGCTTGGTCGGCAGTCTCCCGAGTACTGAAGCTTTCTTT.

This clonotype was seen at least ten times. The gene calls are TRBV7-8 and TRBJ1-5, with D perhaps TRBD1 (5 bases). Germline CDR1 is SGHVS and CDR2 is FQNEAQ. The CDR3 runs to 14 residues. With 5 bases removed from V and 3 bases from J, the gap between germline ends came to 11 bases. CDR3 region: CASSPDTPNQPQHF. Here the CDR3 DNA reads TGTGCCAGCAGCCCGGACACTCCCAATCAGCCCCAGCATTTT.

This clonotype was picked up many times. The chain combines TRBV20-1 with TRBJ2-1; a weak D match, TRBD2 (6 bases). This CDR3 has 12 residues. From germline, CDR1 is DFQATT and CDR2 SNEGSKA (reference sequence). V was cut by 8 bases and J by 5 bases, with 13 bases left in between. The CDR3 spells CSLRGLHNEQFF. CDR3 bases: TGCAGTCTCCGGGGACTCCACAATGAGCAGTTCTTC.

With regard to this clonotype: This could be a read error, since a much larger clone is one nucleotide away. The genes are TRBV18 and TRBJ1-3; 9 nucleotides align to TRBD1. The germline V gene has CDR1 KGHSH and CDR2 LQKENI. The CDR3 totals 16 residues. CDR3 nucleotides: TGTGCCAGCTCAGCCATACAGGGGGCTTCTGGAAGCACCATATATTTT. It codes for CASSAIQGASGSTIYF.

In this sample, this clonotype turned up many times. The chain is built from TRBV7-8 and TRBJ1-2, with a possible D match to TRBD1 (6 bases). This CDR3 has 15 residues. Germline V lookup: CDR1 SGHVS, CDR2 FQNEAQ. V was cut by 0 bases and J by 5 bases, with 13 bases left in between. The CDR3 sequence is CASSLALGTFYGYTF. CDR3 nucleotide sequence: TGTGCCAGCAGCTTAGCGCTTGGGACATTTTATGGCTACACCTTC. The full variable domain, its missing parts supplied by reference TRBV7-8 and TRBJ1-2, is GAGVSQSPRYKVAKRGQDVALRCDPISGHVSLFWYQQALGQGPEFLTYFQNEAQLDKSGLPSDRFFAERPEGSVSTLKIQRTQQEDSAVYLCASSLALGTFYGYTFGSGTRLTVV.

This clonotype was counted between two and nine times. V and J are TRBV15 and TRBJ2-7; D unresolved. Germline-derived CDR1 and CDR2 are LNHNV and YYDKDF (reference sequence). Trimming removed 1 base from V and 5 bases from J, with 3 bases in between. The CDR3 is 11 residues long. The CDR3 region has the DNA TGTGCCACCAGCAGAGGGAACGAGCAGTACTTC. It codes for CATSRGNEQYF. The variable domain in full, with the rest retrieved from reference TRBV15 and TRBJ2-7, is DAMVIQNPRYQVTQFGKPVTLSCSQTLNHNVMYWYQQKSSQAPKLLFHYYDKDFNNEADTPDNFQSRRPNTSFCFLDIRSPGLGDTAMYLCATSRGNEQYFGPGTRLTVT.

This clonotype was counted ten times or more. The gene calls are TRBV28 and TRBJ2-7, with D perhaps matching TRBD1 (6 bases). V was cut by 5 bases and J by 2 bases, with 19 bases left in between. This CDR3 comprises 16 residues. Germline V gives CDR1 MDHEN, CDR2 SYDVKM. The CDR3: CASSPLQGNPTYEQYF. The CDR3 region has the DNA TGTGCCAGCAGTCCACTACAGGGTAATCCGACCTACGAGCAGTACTTC.